This passage covers 16 T cell receptor beta chains from one sample sequenced in a study of metastatic and nonmetastatic thyroid tumors. TCRdb re-analyzed the PCR reads through MiXCR. The sample lists about 43,000 clones, over 9.5% seen once, with roughly 25% in the top ten. Until they underwent thyroid surgery, no patient had received any treatment. Material: blood. The receptors were sampled from a female donor with papillary thyroid cancer or a benign thyroid nodule (not recorded which). Some clones in this sample may be carry-over from other donors' samples.

This clone was found many times. The chain recombines TRBV20-1 with TRBJ1-4, with a tentative D call TRBD1 (5 bases). V was trimmed by 4 bases and J by 6 bases, leaving 12 bases between them. Germline V gene lookup returns CDR1 DFQATT and CDR2 SNEGSKA (reference sequence). The CDR3 length is 13 residues. The CDR3 reads CSAISGDHEKLFF. Here the CDR3 DNA reads TGCAGTGCTATCTCGGGGGACCATGAAAAACTGTTTTTT.

This clone was detected a few times. It may be a read error: a sequence one base away is much more abundant. The V and J genes are TRBV6-5 and TRBJ2-7, with 11 bases identical to TRBD1. The V gene end was trimmed by 4 bases and the J gene end by 7 bases; junction bases not matched to a gene: 9. Germline loops: CDR1 MNHEY, CDR2 SVGAGI. The CDR3 is 15 residues long. CDR3 amino acids: CASSLWTGGAFEQYF. The CDR3 DNA sequence: TGTGCCAGCAGTTTGTGGACAGGGGGCGCCTTTGAGCAGTACTTC.

This clone was seen repeatedly, ten times or more. This chain uses TRBV5-1 with TRBJ2-1, with 9 bases aligning to TRBD2. V lost 4 bases, J lost 7 bases, and 6 bases stayed unmatched. Germline lookup yields CDR1 SGHRS and CDR2 YFSETQ. The CDR3 extends over 14 amino acids. The CDR3 loop reads CASSVGTSRNEQFF. The CDR3 nucleotides read TGCGCCAGCAGCGTCGGGACTAGCCGGAATGAGCAGTTCTTC.

This clone was observed many times. This rearrangement joins TRBV6-1 to TRBJ2-7; D might be TRBD1 or TRBD2, each matching 5 bases. Germline V gives CDR1 MNHNS, CDR2 SASEGT. This CDR3 contains 13 residues. V was shortened by 1 base and J by 2 bases, with 6 bases between the two germline ends. The CDR3 spells CASSEGGAYEQYF. The CDR3 bases are TGTGCCAGCAGTGAAGGAGGGGCCTACGAGCAGTACTTC.

The V gene is TRBV30, the J gene TRBJ2-7; 7 nucleotides align to TRBD1. With V trimmed by 0 bases and J by 5 bases, 10 bases remained unmatched. The CDR3 consists of 15 residues. Germline V CDR1 and CDR2: GTSNPN, SVGIG (reference sequence). The CDR3 region has the DNA TGTGCCTGGAGTGTAGACGGGACAGATCTAGACGAGCAGTACTTC. Encoded protein: CAWSVDGTDLDEQYF.

In this sample, this clone turned up many times. This sample includes further DNA sequences coding for the same CDR3. The chain links TRBV5-1 to TRBJ2-3, with 8 bases matching TRBD2. CDR1 and CDR2 (germline): SGHRS, YFSETQ. The CDR3 runs 14 residues. V lost 7 bases, J lost 5 bases, and 9 bases stayed unmatched. Written as DNA, the CDR3 is TGCGCCAGCGGTAATAGCGGGATGTTAGATACGCAGTATTTT. Amino acids: CASGNSGMLDTQYF.

In this sample, this clone turned up a few times. This chain joins TRBV27 and TRBJ2-1, with a possible D match to TRBD1 (6 bases). There are 14 residues in the CDR3. Germline V lookup: CDR1 MNHEY, CDR2 SMNVEV (reference sequence). The V gene lost 5 bases and the J gene lost 3 bases, with 11 bases spanning the gap. This chain's CDR3 is CASSAPDSYNEQFF. Written as DNA, the CDR3 is TGTGCCAGCAGTGCCCCGGACAGCTACAATGAGCAGTTCTTC.

The CDR3 here is CASSTQGNTEAFF. In DNA form, the CDR3 reads TGTGCCAGCAGCACACAGGGAAACACTGAAGCTTTCTTT. The genes are TRBV11-1 and TRBJ1-1, with D possibly TRBD1 on 6 matching bases. This CDR3 comprises 13 residues. The germline CDR1 and CDR2 sequences are SGHAT and FQDESV (reference sequence). V lost 5 bases to trimming and J lost 2 bases, with 9 bases between them. The whole variable domain, remainder taken from reference TRBV11-1 and TRBJ1-1, is EAEVAQSPRYKITEKSQAVAFWCDPISGHATLYWYRQILGQGPELLVQFQDESVVDDSQLPKDRFSAERLKGVDSTLKIQPAELGDSAMYLCASSTQGNTEAFFGQGTRLTVV.

The table lists this clone with many counts. The chain uses TRBV28 and TRBJ1-5; no clear D. The CDR3 extends over 14 amino acids. The ends were cut back, 3 bases at V and 5 bases at J, with 11 bases in the middle. Germline V gene sequence: CDR1 MDHEN, CDR2 SYDVKM. This CDR3 is CASSFSDRDQPQHF. CDR3 nucleotides: TGTGCCAGCAGTTTCTCGGACCGAGATCAGCCCCAGCATTTT.

This clone was picked up a small number of times. This chain links TRBV24-1 with TRBJ2-1; D may be TRBD2 (5 bases). Germline V CDR1 and CDR2: KGHDR, SFDVKD. This CDR3 contains 16 residues. The V and J ends lost 0 bases and 8 bases respectively, with 16 bases between them. The CDR3 DNA reads TGTGCCACCAGTGATTTGGCTAGCTGGCTAAGCGATGAGCAGTTCTTC. Its protein product is CATSDLASWLSDEQFF.

The table lists this clone with many counts. This sequence joins TRBV10-2 and TRBJ2-3, with D tentatively TRBD2 (6 bases). Germline CDR1 and CDR2: WSHSY and SAAADI. V dropped 8 bases and J dropped 2 bases, with 17 bases sitting between them. This CDR3 comprises 15 residues. The CDR3 is CASLSSDYLTDTQYF. DNA for the CDR3: TGCGCCAGCCTTAGTTCGGACTACCTCACAGATACGCAGTATTTT.

The chain links TRBV11-1 to TRBJ2-7; TRBD2 matches at 9 bases. The CDR3 totals 17 residues. J lost 3 bases, V lost 1 base, and 10 bases had no gene match. Germline assignment: CDR1 SGHAT and CDR2 FQDESV (reference sequence). CDR3 sequence (DNA): TGTGCCAGCAGCTTAGTGTGGGGTAGCGGGAGTTACTACGAGCAGTACTTC. This encodes CASSLVWGSGSYYEQYF.

Remarks on this clone: A much larger clone is a single base away; this may be a read error. V usage is TRBV5-1 and J usage is TRBJ2-3, with a tentative D call TRBD1 (6 bases). The CDR3 is made up of 19 amino acids. Germline lookup yields CDR1 SGHRS and CDR2 YFSETQ. Between the trimmed V and J ends, which lost 1 base and 0 bases, there was a span of 21 bases. CDR3 amino acids: CASSLTPGPVGASTDTQYF. The CDR3 nucleotides are TGCGCCAGCAGCTTGACACCGGGACCAGTGGGGGCAAGCACAGATACGCAGTATTTT.

This clone was seen repeatedly, ten times or more. J is TRBJ1-1 and V is TRBV7-9; unclear D gene. Trimming removed 4 bases at V and 7 bases at J, with 7 bases between. This CDR3 has 11 residues. Germline V gives CDR1 SEHNR, CDR2 FQNEAQ (reference sequence). CDR3 nucleotide sequence: TGTGCCAGCAGCTCGAGTATTGAAGCTTTCTTT. Its protein product is CASSSSIEAFF.

This clone was seen repeatedly, ten times or more. V usage is TRBV28 and J usage is TRBJ1-2; weak D call: TRBD1 (6 bases). V was clipped by 6 bases and J by 7 bases, with 15 bases between them. The germline gives CDR1 MDHEN, CDR2 SYDVKM. There are 13 residues in the CDR3. The DNA for the CDR3 is TGTGCCAGCAGCCTACCGACAGGTAGTGGCTACACCTTC. The encoded protein is CASSLPTGSGYTF.

This clone was found many times. This chain connects TRBV7-8 to TRBJ1-1; the D is unclear. Between the trimmed V and J ends, which lost 5 bases and 0 bases, there was a span of 10 bases. The germline V gene encodes CDR1 SGHVS and CDR2 FQNEAQ. CDR3 length: 14 amino acids. The chain's CDR3 is CASSSRKLNTEAFF. CDR3 bases: TGTGCCAGCAGCAGCAGAAAGCTGAACACTGAAGCTTTCTTT.